These T cell receptor beta chains were read from a single sample in a study of somatic mutations in cytotoxic T cells in rheumatoid arthritis. TCRdb's table, derived via immunoSEQ multiplex PCR, lists solely in-frame clones and lacks some. The data hold around 11,000 clones, with more than 65% observed a single time. Sequences were obtained from CD8+ T cells sorted from blood. The receptor set was obtained from an adult with rheumatoid arthritis. The CDR3 runs from the conserved cysteine through the conserved F or W. Each record gives: J gene, V gene, clone size, D gene, CDR3 protein, CDR3 DNA. D genes are given only for firm matches. Some rows mark clone size as missing; the rest say once, few, many or name a class of expanded clone.

TRBJ2-1 | TRBV6-5 | - | TRBD2 | CASSSVAGGLYNEQFF | TGTGCCAGCAGTTCCGTAGCGGGGGGGCTCTACAATGAGCAGTTCTTC
TRBJ2-2 | TRBV10-2 | few | - | CASWDPHTGELFF | TGCGCCAGTTGGGATCCCCATACCGGGGAGCTGTTTTTT
TRBJ2-5 | TRBV7-9 | once | - | CASSLWQGETQYF | TGTGCCAGCAGCTTATGGCAGGGAGAGACCCAGTACTTC
TRBJ2-7 | TRBV10-3 | few | TRBD1 | CAIETGVEREQYF | TGTGCCATCGAAACAGGGGTAGAACGCGAGCAGTACTTC
TRBJ1-2 | TRBV29-1 | - | TRBD1 | CSVGARTGEIYGYTF | TGCAGCGTTGGGGCCCGGACAGGGGAAATCTATGGCTACACCTTC
TRBJ2-7 | TRBV4-1 | - | - | CASSQEARAHEQYF | TGCGCCAGCAGCCAAGAAGCCAGGGCACACGAGCAGTACTTC
TRBJ2-3 | TRBV27 | - | - | CASSQSLSTDTQYF | TGTGCCAGCAGCCAAAGTCTTAGCACAGATACGCAGTATTTT
TRBJ1-4 | TRBV4-3 | - | - | CASSRPGVSGEKLFF | TGCGCCAGCAGCCGCCCCGGGGTATCAGGTGAAAAACTGTTTTTT
TRBJ1-1 | TRBV6-5 | - | - | CASSYSAAPVRGEAFF | TGTGCCAGCAGTTACTCGGCAGCGCCGGTACGTGGGGAAGCTTTCTTT
TRBJ1-1 | TRBV6-1 | - | - | CASSVYFVEAFF | TGTGCCAGCAGTGTCTACTTCGTTGAAGCTTTCTTT
TRBJ1-1 | TRBV18 | - | TRBD1 | CASSPWDRGRENTEAFF | TGTGCCAGCTCACCCTGGGACAGGGGGCGCGAGAACACTGAAGCTTTCTTT
TRBJ2-7 | TRBV27 | - | - | CASSLYTLHEQYF | TGTGCCAGCAGTTTATATACCCTGCACGAGCAGTACTTC
TRBJ2-7 | TRBV28 | - | TRBD2 | CASSSYAGAYEQYF | TGTGCCAGCAGTTCCTACGCGGGGGCCTACGAGCAGTACTTC
TRBJ2-7 | TRBV28 | - | TRBD1 | CASSSTGTGAYEQYF | TGTGCCAGCAGTTCCACCGGGACAGGAGCCTACGAGCAGTACTTC
TRBJ2-3 | TRBV11-3 | - | - | CASSLAIGGDTDTQYF | TGTGCCAGCAGCTTAGCTATCGGGGGCGACACAGATACGCAGTATTTT
TRBJ2-5 | TRBV4-1 | few | - | CASSQDGPRGGRKTQYF | TGCGCCAGCAGCCAAGATGGTCCCAGGGGAGGCCGTAAGACCCAGTACTTC
TRBJ1-2 | TRBV4-1 | - | TRBD1 | CASSQGQASYTF | TGCGCCAGCAGCCAGGGACAGGCAAGCTACACCTTC
TRBJ2-5 | TRBV7-9 | - | - | CASSLGPALGETQYF | TGTGCCAGCAGCTTAGGGCCCGCGCTCGGAGAGACCCAGTACTTC
TRBJ1-2 | TRBV7-9 | - | - | CASIRTDTNYGYTF | TGTGCCAGCATCCGGACGGATACTAACTACGGCTACACCTTC
TRBJ2-2 | TRBV7-3 | few | - | CASSGETGELFF | TGTGCCAGCAGCGGGGAAACGGGGGAGCTGTTTTTT
TRBJ1-2 | TRBV27 | few | - | CASSPRLTVNYGYTF | TGTGCCAGCAGTCCCCGATTGACCGTTAACTATGGCTACACCTTC
TRBJ2-7 | TRBV15 | - | - | CATSRVGAWPYEQYF | TGTGCCACCAGCAGAGTGGGTGCATGGCCCTACGAGCAGTACTTC
TRBJ1-1 | TRBV7-9 | - | - | CASSLARDTDTEAFF | TGTGCCAGCAGCCTAGCTCGGGACACCGACACTGAAGCTTTCTTT
TRBJ2-2 | TRBV5-5 | once | - | CASRPNQGLGIHTGELFF | TGTGCCAGCAGACCAAATCAAGGATTGGGGATTCACACCGGGGAGCTGTTTTTT
TRBJ1-1 | TRBV28 | - | - | CASSRSGGANTEAFF | TGTGCCAGCAGCCGGAGTGGGGGGGCTAACACTGAAGCTTTCTTT
TRBJ1-5 | TRBV27 | - | TRBD1 | CASRPQGLGNQPQHF | TGTGCCAGCAGACCACAGGGGCTCGGTAATCAGCCCCAGCATTTT
TRBJ2-1 | TRBV6-1 | few | - | CASSELTAMGEQFF | TGTGCCAGCAGTGAATTGACTGCCATGGGGGAGCAGTTCTTC
TRBJ2-1 | TRBV14 | - | TRBD2 | CASSQYSGGAYNEQFF | TGTGCCAGCAGCCAATATAGCGGGGGGGCCTACAATGAGCAGTTCTTC
TRBJ2-5 | TRBV11-2 | - | - | CASSLDYRGGETQYF | TGTGCCAGCAGCTTAGACTACAGGGGGGGAGAGACCCAGTACTTC
TRBJ2-1 | TRBV7-7 | - | - | CASSLDSYNEQFF | TGTGCCAGCAGCTTGGACAGTTACAATGAGCAGTTCTTC
TRBJ2-4 | TRBV28 | - | - | CASSRPRVTAKNIQYF | TGTGCCAGCAGTCGCCCCAGGGTAACAGCCAAAAACATTCAGTACTTC
TRBJ1-2 | TRBV5-1 | - | - | CASSLAGGSASRGYTF | TGCGCCAGCAGCTTGGCTGGGGGATCTGCGTCCCGGGGCTACACCTTC
TRBJ1-1 | TRBV2 | - | TRBD1 | CASRPGQGNTEAFF | TGTGCCAGCAGACCGGGACAGGGGAACACTGAAGCTTTCTTT
TRBJ2-3 | TRBV7-8 | - | - | CASSLNSFDLDTQYF | TGTGCCAGCAGCTTAAACTCGTTCGACCTGGATACGCAGTATTTT
TRBJ1-1 | TRBV7-3 | - | TRBD1 | CASSSQGVNPTGGVRTEAFF | TGTGCCAGCAGCTCTCAGGGGGTGAACCCCACAGGGGGTGTTCGTACTGAAGCTTTCTTT
TRBJ1-1 | TRBV6-5 | - | - | CASSYYRGLEAFF | TGTGCCAGCAGTTACTATCGGGGTTTGGAGGCTTTCTTT
TRBJ1-6 | TRBV9 | - | TRBD1 | CASSLAGTGGSPLHF | TGTGCCAGCAGCCTCGCCGGGACAGGAGGGTCACCCCTCCACTTT
TRBJ2-1 | TRBV27 | - | - | CASSLQGPYNEQFF | TGTGCCAGCAGTTTACAGGGGCCCTACAATGAGCAGTTCTTC
TRBJ1-5 | TRBV5-6 | few | - | CASSLGNQPQHF | TGTGCCAGCAGCTTGGGGAATCAGCCCCAGCATTTT
TRBJ1-6 | TRBV28 | - | TRBD1 | CASSRDRGFSPLHF | TGTGCCAGCAGCAGGGACAGGGGTTTTTCACCCCTCCACTTT
TRBJ2-7 | TRBV4-3 | - | - | CASSQGTPISYEQYF | TGCGCCAGCAGCCAAGGGACACCCATCTCCTACGAGCAGTACTTC
TRBJ2-1 | TRBV7-3 | - | - | CASSFGTVGEQFF | TGTGCCAGCAGCTTTGGGACGGTAGGGGAGCAGTTCTTC
TRBJ1-1 | TRBV19 | - | - | CASSPYDSVNTEAFF | TGTGCCAGTAGTCCTTACGACAGCGTGAACACTGAAGCTTTCTTT
TRBJ2-3 | TRBV28 | - | - | CASKSLRSTDTQYF | TGTGCCAGCAAATCCCTCAGGTCCACAGATACGCAGTATTTT
TRBJ2-1 | TRBV27 | - | - | CASSLNPPRDEQFF | TGTGCCAGCAGTTTGAACCCCCCGAGGGATGAGCAGTTCTTC
TRBJ1-5 | TRBV30 | - | - | CAWGGDINQPQHF | TGTGCCTGGGGAGGGGACATCAATCAGCCCCAGCATTTT
TRBJ1-1 | TRBV2 | - | - | CASSTRGTEAFF | TGTGCCAGCAGCACAAGGGGGACCGAAGCTTTCTTT
TRBJ2-5 | TRBV28 | - | - | CASSFSKTVPWETQYF | TGTGCCAGCAGTTTTTCCAAGACAGTCCCCTGGGAGACCCAGTACTTC
TRBJ2-1 | TRBV7-9 | - | - | CASTKTPGNEQFF | TGTGCCAGCACGAAGACCCCGGGGAATGAGCAGTTCTTC
TRBJ2-1 | TRBV6-1 | - | - | CASSEFQPPEQFF | TGTGCCAGCAGTGAATTTCAACCCCCTGAGCAGTTCTTC
TRBJ1-1 | TRBV5-1 | - | - | CASSWEGRAEAFF | TGCGCCAGCAGCTGGGAGGGGCGCGCTGAAGCTTTCTTT
TRBJ1-1 | TRBV25-1 | once | - | CASSEYAHLGAFF | TGTGCCAGCAGTGAGTACGCCCATCTTGGGGCTTTCTTT